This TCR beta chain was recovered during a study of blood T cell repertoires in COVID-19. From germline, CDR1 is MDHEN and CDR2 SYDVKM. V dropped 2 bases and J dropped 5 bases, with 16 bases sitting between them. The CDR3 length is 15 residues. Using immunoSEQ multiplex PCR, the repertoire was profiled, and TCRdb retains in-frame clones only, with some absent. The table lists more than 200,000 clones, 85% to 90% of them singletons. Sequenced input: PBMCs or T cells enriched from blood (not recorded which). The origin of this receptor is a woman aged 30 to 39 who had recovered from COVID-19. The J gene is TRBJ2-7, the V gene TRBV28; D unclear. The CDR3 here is CASSLVAVTADEQYF. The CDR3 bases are TGTGCCAGCAGTTTAGTGGCCGTAACGGCGGACGAGCAGTACTTC.